This entry lists 17 T cell receptor beta chains sequenced from one sample in a study of T cell repertoires in cytomegalovirus infection. TCRdb reprocessed the reads via MiXCR and lists one record per CDR3 protein. This sample carries 360,000 or so distinct CDR3 sequences, approximately 30% of them seen once, and the ten largest clones take roughly 13%. Their target antigens are unknown. Sequences were derived from cultured PBMCs, sampled from culture after CMV antigen stimulation. These receptors all stem from a human donor in good health (CMV status not recorded). Some clones in this sample may be carry-over from other donors' samples.

This clonotype was picked up one time. This chain links TRBV18 with TRBJ2-7; 13 positions match TRBD2. CDR1 and CDR2 (germline): KGHSH, LQKENI. CDR3 length: 15 amino acids. Unmatched junction bases numbered 7, after V lost 6 bases and J lost 5 bases. For the CDR3, the DNA is TGTGCCAGCTCTGCGACTAGCGGGAGGTTGAACGAGCAGTACGTC. Encoded protein: CASSATSGRLNEQYV.

The chain couples TRBV7-3 to TRBJ2-3; 14 bases fit TRBD2. Losses at the gene ends were 2 bases for V and 2 bases for J; bases not matched to a gene: 3. The length of the CDR3 is 17 residues. Germline values: CDR1 SGHTA, CDR2 FQGTGA. In DNA form, the CDR3 reads TGTGCCAGCAGCTTATCGGGACTAGCGGGAGCCACAGATACGCAGTATTTT. It yields the protein CASSLSGLAGATDTQYF.

The J gene is TRBJ1-1, the V gene TRBV12-5; no reliable D call. The CDR3 has 14 residues. The V end lost 3 bases, the J end lost 3 bases, and 11 bases lay between the germline ends. Germline lookup yields CDR1 LGHNT and CDR2 FRNRAP. The CDR3 loop reads CASGFGLEDTEAFF. CDR3 nucleotide sequence: TGTGCTAGTGGTTTCGGGCTTGAGGACACTGAAGCTTTCTTT.

In this sample, this clonotype turned up many times. The chain is built from TRBV7-6 and TRBJ2-1; 8 bases are a match to TRBD2. V shed 5 bases, J shed 6 bases, and the junction held 15 bases outside the gene matches. CDR1 and CDR2 (germline): SGHVS, FNYEAQ. This CDR3 is 17 amino acids long. Here the CDR3 reads CASSVKRLPREGNEQFF. The CDR3 coding sequence is TGTGCCAGCAGCGTAAAACGACTACCACGGGAGGGCAATGAGCAGTTCTTC. Supplemented by reference TRBV7-6 and TRBJ2-1, the full variable domain reads GAGVSQSPRYKVTKRGQDVALRCDPISGHVSLYWYRQALGQGPEFLTYFNYEAQQDKSGLPNDRFSAERPEGSISTLTIQRTEQRDSAMYRCASSVKRLPREGNEQFFGPGTRLTVL.

This clonotype was recorded a few times. The genes are TRBV12-3 or TRBV12-4 and TRBJ2-7; TRBD2 matches 7 bases. Trimming cost V 6 bases and J 0 bases; bases outside gene matches: 5. The CDR3 sequence is 14 residues long. Written as DNA, the CDR3 is TGTGCCAGCAGCTCCGGGAGGAGCTCCTACGAGCAGTACTTC. Translation gives CASSSGRSSYEQYF.

This clonotype has more than one count but fewer than ten. This sequence joins TRBV5-6 and TRBJ2-1; 9 bases align to TRBD2. Germline V lookup: CDR1 SGHDT, CDR2 YYEEEE. This CDR3 comprises 17 residues. V was pared by 1 base and J by 2 bases, with 7 bases of the junction left unmatched. For the CDR3, the DNA is TGTGCCAGCAGCTTGCCGCTAGCGGGAATGACCTACAATGAGCAGTTCTTC. Translating it yields CASSLPLAGMTYNEQFF.

This clonotype has just a few counts. The chain has TRBV7-2 and TRBJ2-7, with 9 nucleotides matching TRBD2. CDR3 length: 15 amino acids. Germline assignment: CDR1 SGHTA and CDR2 FQGNSA. V lost 5 bases and J lost 7; bases outside the gene matches: 12. CDR3 amino acids: CASSQGPREGREQYF. The CDR3 DNA reads as TGTGCCAGCAGCCAAGGTCCGCGGGAGGGCCGAGAGCAGTACTTC.

V and J are TRBV7-6 and TRBJ1-4; no reliable D call. Germline CDR1 is SGHVS and CDR2 is FNYEAQ. The CDR3 totals 15 residues. V lost 2 bases, J lost 5 bases, and 12 bases lay in between. The CDR3, as DNA: TGTGCCAGCAGCTTACGGATGCAGAAAAATGAAAAACTGTTTTTT. Translation gives CASSLRMQKNEKLFF.

This clonotype appeared many times. This chain links TRBV7-2 with TRBJ2-7; TRBD1 might be the D (6 bases). The germline gives CDR1 SGHTA, CDR2 FQGNSA. The length of the CDR3 is 15 residues. Deletions cut 4 bases from V and 6 bases from J, with 19 bases between. This chain's CDR3 is CASSYTPIDRTEQYF. The CDR3 DNA is TGTGCCAGCAGCTATACCCCCATTGACAGGACCGAGCAGTACTTC. Based on the CDR3 plus reference TRBV7-2 and TRBJ2-7, the full variable domain is GAGVSQSPSNKVTEKGKDVELRCDPISGHTALYWYRQSLGQGLEFLIYFQGNSAPDKSGLPSDRFSAERTGGSVSTLTIQRTQQEDSAVYLCASSYTPIDRTEQYFGPGTRLTVT.

The chain couples TRBV7-6 to TRBJ2-7, with no clear D. The germline V gene encodes CDR1 SGHVS and CDR2 FNYEAQ. The V end was cut by 1 base, the J end by 0 bases, with 7 bases between. This CDR3 is 14 amino acids long. CDR3 nucleotides: TGTGCCAGCAGCTTAGACTGGAGCTCCTACGAGCAGTACTTC. It translates to CASSLDWSSYEQYF.

The chain recombines TRBV7-9 with TRBJ1-2; 8 bases map to TRBD1. CDR3 size: 15 residues. Trimming took 3 bases from V and 3 from J; bases not matched to a gene: 6. CDR1 and CDR2 from the germline V gene are SEHNR and FQNEAQ (reference sequence). The CDR3 spells CASSLTDRAYYGYTF. CDR3 nucleotide sequence: TGTGCCAGCAGCTTGACGGACAGGGCTTACTATGGCTACACCTTC.

This chain uses TRBV6-1 with TRBJ2-5; D possibly corresponds to TRBD2 (6 bases). The CDR3 runs to 11 residues. Germline V gene sequence: CDR1 MNHNS, CDR2 SASEGT. Trimming removed 7 bases at V and 10 bases at J, with 13 bases between. The CDR3 sequence: CASTATGVQYF. In nucleotides, the CDR3 is TGTGCCAGCACCGCCACGGGGGTCCAGTACTTC.

V gene TRBV4-1 combines with J gene TRBJ2-2, with D unclear. The CDR3 runs 12 residues. The V gene lost 4 bases and the J gene lost 8 bases, with 8 bases spanning the gap. In germline, CDR1 is MGHRA, CDR2 YSYEKL. The CDR3 reads CASSPPAGELFF. CDR3 coding DNA: TGCGCCAGCAGCCCGCCGGCTGGGGAGCTGTTTTTT.

V and J are TRBV7-9 and TRBJ2-2; 7 positions agree with TRBD1. Germline trimming cut 5 bases from V and 4 bases from J; bases unmatched to any gene: 7. This CDR3 has 15 residues. CDR1 SEHNR and CDR2 FQNEAQ come from the germline V gene (reference sequence). In DNA, the CDR3 is TGTGCCAGCAGCCGAGACAGGGCTCCCACCGGGGAGCTGTTTTTT. Translation: CASSRDRAPTGELFF.

The chain uses TRBV12-3 or TRBV12-4 and TRBJ2-5, with TRBD1 matching over 7 bases. J gave up 4 bases and V 5 bases, and 10 bases lay outside the gene matches. The CDR3 is made up of 15 amino acids. The CDR3 sequence is CASSPHRGKGETQYF. CDR3 bases: TGTGCCAGCAGTCCCCACAGGGGCAAAGGAGAGACCCAGTACTTC.

The chain links TRBV6-2 or TRBV6-3 to TRBJ2-5; the D gene is possibly TRBD1 (6 bases). Germline CDR1 MNHEY, CDR2 SVGEGT. V lost 10 bases and J lost 4, with 13 bases in between. The CDR3 runs 12 residues. CDR3 protein: CATESTGETQYF. For the CDR3, the DNA is TGTGCCACCGAATCGACAGGAGAGACCCAGTACTTC.

This clonotype came up many times. J is TRBJ1-1 and V is TRBV7-2; 7 nucleotides agree with TRBD1. Germline V gives CDR1 SGHTA, CDR2 FQGNSA. Trimming removed 1 base from V and 7 bases from J; junction bases left unmatched: 9. The CDR3 runs 15 residues. The CDR3 here is CASSLEGGLGGEAFF. CDR3 nucleotide sequence: TGTGCCAGCAGCTTAGAAGGGGGCTTAGGTGGTGAAGCTTTCTTT.